This TCR beta chain originates from a study of blood T cell repertoires in COVID-19. V lost 4 bases to trimming and J lost 6 bases; unmatched junction nucleotides: 4. The CDR3 is made up of 16 amino acids. From germline, CDR1 is SGHNT and CDR2 YYREEE (reference sequence). Here immunoSEQ multiplex PCR was the method, and the copy in TCRdb shows in-frame clones only, minus some. The data show some 160,000 clones, roughly 90% seen once. Sequenced input: peripheral blood. The source of this sequence is a man in his 60s with acute or convalescent COVID-19. This chain links TRBV5-4 with TRBJ2-1, with 16 bases that match TRBD2. Here the CDR3 reads CASSGTSGGAFNEQFF. CDR3 in DNA: TGTGCCAGCAGCGGGACTAGCGGGGGGGCTTTCAATGAGCAGTTCTTC.